This T cell receptor beta chain was sequenced during a study of shared clonotypes between healthy human individuals. For the study at large: CD4 naive cells filled three plates per donor, CD4 memory three, CD8 naive two and CD8 memory one.

The method was immunoSEQ multiplex PCR; TCRdb's version includes in-frame clones alone and lacks a portion of them. The data contain a few million clones, approximately 90% of them seen just once; the ten biggest clones take up approximately 0.39%. Caucasian adults living in Nashville, Tennessee, provided all samples. Turning to this clone: What it binds is unknown.

Study outcomes and limitations: Tissue TCR repertoires likely differ from these blood-only repertoires.

Material: naive CD4+ T cells from PBMCs. Subset denoted: CD45RA+ positively selected. The TCR was taken from a man aged 18 to 30 in good health. Some clones in this sample may be carry-over from other donors' samples.

This CDR3 reads CASHRQENEKLFF. The CDR3 DNA reads TGTGCCAGCCACCGACAGGAAAATGAAAAACTGTTTTTT. This chain links TRBV2 with TRBJ1-4; perhaps TRBD1 as D (6 bases). The CDR3 consists of 13 residues. Trimming cost V 8 bases and J 5 bases, with 12 bases left between them. From germline, CDR1 is SNHLY and CDR2 FYNNEI. Using reference TRBV2 and TRBJ1-4 for the parts outside the CDR3, the full variable domain is EPEVTQTPSHQVTQMGQEVILRCVPISNHLYFYWYRQILGQKVEFLVSFYNNEISEKSEIFDDQFSVERPDGSNFTLKIRSTKLEDSAMYFCASHRQENEKLFFGSGTQLSVL.